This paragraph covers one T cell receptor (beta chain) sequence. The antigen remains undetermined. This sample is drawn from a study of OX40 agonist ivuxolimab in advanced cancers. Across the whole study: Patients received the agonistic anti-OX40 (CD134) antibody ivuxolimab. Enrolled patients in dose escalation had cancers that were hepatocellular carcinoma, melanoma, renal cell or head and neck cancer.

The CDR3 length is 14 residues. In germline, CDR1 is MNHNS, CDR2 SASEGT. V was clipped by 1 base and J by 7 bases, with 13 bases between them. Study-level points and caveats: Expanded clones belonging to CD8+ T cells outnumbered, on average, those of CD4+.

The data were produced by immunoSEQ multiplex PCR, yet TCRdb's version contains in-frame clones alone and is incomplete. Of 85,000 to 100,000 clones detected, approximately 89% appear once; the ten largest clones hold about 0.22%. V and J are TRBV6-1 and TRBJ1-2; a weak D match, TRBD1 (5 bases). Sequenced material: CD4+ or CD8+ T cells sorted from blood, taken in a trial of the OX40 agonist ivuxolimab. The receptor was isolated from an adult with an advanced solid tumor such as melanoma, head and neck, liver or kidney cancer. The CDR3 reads CASSEGKGASGYTF. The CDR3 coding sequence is TGTGCCAGCAGTGAAGGGAAAGGGGCAAGTGGCTACACCTTC.